A selection of T cell receptor beta chains follows, all from one sample in a study of blood T cell repertoires in COVID-19. Repertoires were generated with immunoSEQ multiplex PCR, while TCRdb's copy carries only in-frame clones and drops some. The sample records over 100,000 clones, 79% being singletons. Sequenced: peripheral blood. The receptor set was obtained from a woman of 80 years or more with acute or convalescent COVID-19. Each CDR3 is given with its conserved first and last residue. A D gene is named only where the DNA matches it firmly. Some rows mark clone size as missing; the rest say once, few, many or name a class of expanded clone.

V	size	J	D	CDR3	DNA
TRBV11-3	NA	TRBJ2-2	NA	CASSLRDPGELFF	TGTGCCAGCAGCTTGAGGGATCCCGGGGAGCTGTTTTTT
TRBV19	few	TRBJ2-1	TRBD2	CASSLRLAGRDQFF	TGTGCCAGTAGTCTCCGACTAGCGGGAAGGGATCAGTTCTTC
TRBV2	NA	TRBJ1-2	NA	CASSDRGLDYGYTF	TGTGCCAGCAGTGATCGGGGTTTGGACTATGGCTACACCTTC
TRBV28	NA	TRBJ2-7	TRBD2	CASKPGLAGTHEQYF	TGTGCCAGCAAACCCGGACTAGCGGGAACCCACGAGCAGTACTTC
TRBV28	NA	TRBJ2-2	NA	CASSGGARTGELFF	TGTGCCAGCAGCGGTGGTGCGCGGACCGGGGAGCTGTTTTTT
TRBV6-5	NA	TRBJ1-2	TRBD1	CASTEGARAPYGYTF	TGTGCCAGCACCGAGGGGGCCCGAGCGCCCTATGGCTACACCTTC
TRBV5-4	NA	TRBJ1-6	TRBD1	CASSLGGQGGGDSPLHF	TGTGCCAGCAGCTTGGGAGGACAGGGAGGAGGTGATTCACCCCTCCACTTT
TRBV30	NA	TRBJ2-1	TRBD2	CAWSGLAIYNEQFF	TGTGCCTGGAGTGGACTAGCGATTTACAATGAGCAGTTCTTC
TRBV28	NA	TRBJ2-1	TRBD1	CASRHPGTGEREQFF	TGTGCCAGCAGACACCCCGGGACAGGGGAACGTGAGCAGTTCTTC
TRBV19	NA	TRBJ2-2	TRBD2	CASSRPLAGNTGELFF	TGTGCCAGTAGCCGCCCCCTAGCGGGGAACACCGGGGAGCTGTTTTTT
TRBV2	few	TRBJ1-1	TRBD1	CASSNGQVDTEAFF	TGTGCCAGCAGTAACGGACAGGTGGACACTGAAGCTTTCTTT
TRBV21-1	NA	TRBJ1-2	NA	CASSKIVANYGYTF	TGTGCCAGCAGCAAAATAGTAGCTAACTATGGCTACACCTTC
TRBV21-1	NA	TRBJ1-3	NA	CATLLPGQGGSGNTIYF	TGTGCCACCCTCCTCCCGGGCCAGGGTGGATCTGGAAACACCATATATTTT
TRBV28	NA	TRBJ1-2	TRBD1	CASGRTGGNYGYTF	TGTGCCAGCGGCAGGACAGGGGGGAACTATGGCTACACCTTC
TRBV18	NA	TRBJ2-7	TRBD2	CASSPSGSGYEQYF	TGTGCCAGCTCACCTAGCGGGAGTGGCTACGAGCAGTACTTC
TRBV6-4	NA	TRBJ2-3	TRBD2	CASSPGLAGWDTQYF	TGTGCCAGCAGTCCGGGACTAGCGGGGTGGGATACGCAGTATTTT
TRBV18	NA	TRBJ1-3	NA	CASSLQQVSGNTIYF	TGTGCCAGCTCGCTTCAACAGGTCTCTGGAAACACCATATATTTT
TRBV5-8	NA	TRBJ2-3	TRBD1	CASSSGTARTDTQYF	TGTGCCAGCAGCTCCGGGACAGCCCGCACAGATACGCAGTATTTT
TRBV29-1	NA	TRBJ2-5	TRBD1	CSGGGTGTETQYF	TGCAGCGGGGGAGGGACAGGGACGGAGACCCAGTACTTC
TRBV7-2	once	TRBJ1-2	TRBD1	CASSSGPGQGNYGYTF	TGTGCCAGCAGCTCCGGACCGGGACAGGGTAACTATGGCTACACCTTC